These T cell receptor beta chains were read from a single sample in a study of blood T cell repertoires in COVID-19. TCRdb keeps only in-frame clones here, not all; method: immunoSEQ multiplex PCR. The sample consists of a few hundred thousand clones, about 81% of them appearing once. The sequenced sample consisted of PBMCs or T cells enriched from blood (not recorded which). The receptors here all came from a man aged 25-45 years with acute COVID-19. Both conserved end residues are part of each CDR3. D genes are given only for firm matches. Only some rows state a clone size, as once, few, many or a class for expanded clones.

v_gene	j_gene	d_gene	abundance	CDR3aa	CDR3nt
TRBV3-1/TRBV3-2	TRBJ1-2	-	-	CASSLSNYGYTF	TGTGCCAGCAGCCTCTCTAACTATGGCTACACCTTC
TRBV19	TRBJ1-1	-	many	CASSITRNTEAFF	TGTGCCAGTAGTATAACGAGGAACACTGAAGCTTTCTTT
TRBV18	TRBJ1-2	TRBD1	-	CASSPSPGQAYSGYTF	TGTGCCAGCTCACCGAGCCCTGGACAGGCTTACTCCGGCTACACCTTC
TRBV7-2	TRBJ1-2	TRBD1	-	CASSLTGVGADGYTF	TGTGCCAGCAGCTTGACAGGGGTTGGAGCCGATGGCTACACCTTC
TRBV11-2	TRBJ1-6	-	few	CASSLGGHSYSYNSPLHF	TGTGCCAGCAGCTTAGGAGGGCACTCATACTCCTATAATTCACCCCTCCACTTT
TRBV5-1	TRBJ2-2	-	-	CASSPSSGYTGELFF	TGCGCCAGCAGCCCTAGTTCAGGGTACACCGGGGAGCTGTTTTTT
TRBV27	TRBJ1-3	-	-	CASSFNSGNTIYF	TGTGCCAGCAGTTTTAACTCTGGAAACACCATATATTTT
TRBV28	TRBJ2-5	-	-	CASSTVATRLGETQYF	TGTGCCAGCAGTACCGTAGCTACACGGCTGGGAGAGACCCAGTACTTC
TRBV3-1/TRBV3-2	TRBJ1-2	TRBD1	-	CASSPTPGQGGGYTF	TGTGCCAGCAGCCCGACACCGGGACAGGGAGGCGGCTACACCTTC
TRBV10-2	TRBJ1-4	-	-	CASSHDLAPGKLFF	TGCGCCAGCAGTCATGACCTAGCCCCGGGGAAACTGTTTTTT
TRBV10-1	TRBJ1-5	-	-	CASSSGSETPQHF	TGCGCCAGCAGTTCCGGGAGCGAAACGCCCCAGCATTTT
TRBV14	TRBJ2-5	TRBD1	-	CASSQVGGGSETQYF	TGTGCCAGCAGCCAAGTAGGGGGCGGTTCGGAGACCCAGTACTTC
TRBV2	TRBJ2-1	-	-	CASSGGRTNSNEQFF	TGTGCCAGCAGTGGGGGCAGGACAAACTCTAATGAGCAGTTCTTC
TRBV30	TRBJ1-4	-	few	CAWRLGGYEKLFF	TGTGCCTGGAGGCTAGGGGGTTATGAAAAACTGTTTTTT
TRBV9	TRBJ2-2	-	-	CASSAPRMGRELSGELFF	TGTGCCAGCAGCGCGCCAAGGATGGGGCGGGAATTGTCCGGGGAGCTGTTTTTT
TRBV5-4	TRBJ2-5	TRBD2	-	CARLLAAKETQYF	TGTGCCAGGTTACTAGCGGCTAAAGAGACCCAGTACTTC
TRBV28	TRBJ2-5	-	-	CASSLSLRVETQYF	TGTGCCAGCAGTTTATCCCTACGCGTGGAGACCCAGTACTTC
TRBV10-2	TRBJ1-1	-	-	CASRAETEAFF	TGCGCCAGCAGAGCGGAGACTGAAGCTTTCTTT
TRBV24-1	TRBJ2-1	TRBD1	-	CATSSTAGTGYNEQFF	TGTGCCACCAGTTCCACCGCCGGGACAGGCTACAATGAGCAGTTCTTC
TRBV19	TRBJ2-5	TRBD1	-	CASSDRGLETQYF	TGTGCCAGTAGTGACAGGGGACTAGAGACCCAGTACTTC
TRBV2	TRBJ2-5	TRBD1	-	CASTLGGPQETQYF	TGTGCCAGCACCCTAGGGGGCCCGCAAGAGACCCAGTACTTC
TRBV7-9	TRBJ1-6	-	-	CASNAGSNSPLHF	TGTGCCAGCAACGCAGGGTCGAATTCACCCCTCCACTTT
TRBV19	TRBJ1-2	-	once	CASSPGRGGYTF	TGTGCCAGTAGCCCAGGGCGCGGTGGCTACACCTTC
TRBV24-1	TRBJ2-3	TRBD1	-	CATSDPQTGVSTDTQYF	TGTGCCACCAGTGACCCCCAGACAGGGGTTAGCACAGATACGCAGTATTTT
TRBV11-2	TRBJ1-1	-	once	CASSFVGQGEVFF	TGTGCCAGCAGCTTCGTAGGTCAGGGCGAGGTTTTCTTT
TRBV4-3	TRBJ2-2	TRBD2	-	CASSPTSGYGGELFF	TGCGCCAGCAGCCCAACTAGCGGTTACGGAGGGGAGCTGTTTTTT
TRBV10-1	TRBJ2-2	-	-	CASSRDTANTGELFF	TGCGCCAGCAGCCGGGACACAGCGAACACCGGGGAGCTGTTTTTT
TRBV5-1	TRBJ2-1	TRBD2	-	CASSLVRTSGNNEQFF	TGCGCCAGCAGCTTGGTACGGACTAGCGGAAACAATGAGCAGTTCTTC
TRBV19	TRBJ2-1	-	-	CASQAGFHEQFF	TGTGCCAGTCAGGCGGGGTTCCATGAGCAGTTCTTC
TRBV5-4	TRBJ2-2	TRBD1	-	CASSWGTALTGELFF	TGTGCCAGCAGCTGGGGGACAGCCCTCACCGGGGAGCTGTTTTTT
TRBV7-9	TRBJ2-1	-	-	CASSLIVLATPNEQFF	TGTGCCAGCAGCTTAATCGTACTAGCAACGCCCAATGAGCAGTTCTTC
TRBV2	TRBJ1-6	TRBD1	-	CASRENSGQGASPLHF	TGTGCCAGCAGGGAGAACTCGGGACAGGGGGCCTCACCCCTCCACTTT
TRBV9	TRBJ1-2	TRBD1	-	CASTPGTGRVYGYTF	TGTGCCAGCACCCCTGGGACAGGGAGGGTCTATGGCTACACCTTC
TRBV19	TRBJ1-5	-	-	CASSSGEVQPQHF	TGTGCCAGTAGTTCGGGGGAAGTCCAGCCCCAGCATTTT
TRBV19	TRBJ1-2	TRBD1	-	CAINPGTGTGYTF	TGTGCCATAAACCCCGGGACAGGGACTGGCTACACCTTC
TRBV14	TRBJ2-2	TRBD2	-	CASSLRLAGLTNTGELFF	TGTGCCAGCAGCCTCAGACTAGCGGGACTCACGAACACCGGGGAGCTGTTTTTT
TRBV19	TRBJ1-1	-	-	CASSTGETGRTWNTEAFF	TGTGCCAGTAGTACTGGGGAGACGGGCAGAACATGGAACACTGAAGCTTTCTTT
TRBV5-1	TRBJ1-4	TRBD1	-	CASRPTTGPGEKLFF	TGCGCCAGCAGACCCACGACAGGGCCCGGTGAAAAACTGTTTTTT
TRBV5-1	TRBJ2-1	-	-	CASSLVRQRYNEQFF	TGTGCCAGCAGCTTGGTAAGACAGAGATACAATGAGCAGTTCTTC